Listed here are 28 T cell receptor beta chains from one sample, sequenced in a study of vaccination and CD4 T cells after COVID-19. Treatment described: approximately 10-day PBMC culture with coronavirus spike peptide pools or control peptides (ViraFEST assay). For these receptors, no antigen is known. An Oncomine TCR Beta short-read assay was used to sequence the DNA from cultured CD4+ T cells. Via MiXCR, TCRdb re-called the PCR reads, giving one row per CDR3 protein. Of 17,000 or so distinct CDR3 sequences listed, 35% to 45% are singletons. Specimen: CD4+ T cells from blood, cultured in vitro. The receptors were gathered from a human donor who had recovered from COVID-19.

DNA for the CDR3: TGTGCCAGCAGACCACTAGCGGGAGAAACAGATACGCAGTATTTT. Residues: CASRPLAGETDTQYF. This rearrangement joins TRBV11-1 to TRBJ2-3, with TRBD2 matching over 11 bases. The V gene end was trimmed by 6 bases and the J gene end by 3 bases; junction bases not matched to a gene: 5. There are 15 residues in the CDR3. From germline, CDR1 is SGHAT and CDR2 FQDESV (reference sequence).

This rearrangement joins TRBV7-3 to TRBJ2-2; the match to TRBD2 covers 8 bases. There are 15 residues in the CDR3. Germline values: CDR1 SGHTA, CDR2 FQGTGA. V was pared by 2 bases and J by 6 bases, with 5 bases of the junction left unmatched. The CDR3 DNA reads TGTGCCAGCAGCTTACTCGCGGGAGGTCCCGGGGAGCTGTTTTTT. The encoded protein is CASSLLAGGPGELFF.

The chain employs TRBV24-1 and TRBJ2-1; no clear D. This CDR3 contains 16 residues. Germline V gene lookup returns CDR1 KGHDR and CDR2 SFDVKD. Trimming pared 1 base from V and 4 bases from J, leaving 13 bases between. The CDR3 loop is CATSDFERLPYNEQFF. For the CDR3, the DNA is TGTGCCACCAGTGATTTTGAAAGACTCCCTTACAATGAGCAGTTCTTC.

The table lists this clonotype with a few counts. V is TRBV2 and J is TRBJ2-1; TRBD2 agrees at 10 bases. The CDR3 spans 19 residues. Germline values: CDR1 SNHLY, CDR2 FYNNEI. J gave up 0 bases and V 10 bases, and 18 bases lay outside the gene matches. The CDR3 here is CATQDYGLAEKSSYNEQFF. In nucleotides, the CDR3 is TGTGCCACCCAAGACTATGGACTAGCGGAAAAGAGCTCCTACAATGAGCAGTTCTTC.

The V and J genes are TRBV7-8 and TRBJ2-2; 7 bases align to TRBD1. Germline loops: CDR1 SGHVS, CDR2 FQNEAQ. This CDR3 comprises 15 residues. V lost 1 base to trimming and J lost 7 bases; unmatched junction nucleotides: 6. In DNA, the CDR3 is TGTGCCAGCAGCTTAGATACAGGGGTGGTCGGGGAGCTGTTTTTT. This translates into CASSLDTGVVGELFF.

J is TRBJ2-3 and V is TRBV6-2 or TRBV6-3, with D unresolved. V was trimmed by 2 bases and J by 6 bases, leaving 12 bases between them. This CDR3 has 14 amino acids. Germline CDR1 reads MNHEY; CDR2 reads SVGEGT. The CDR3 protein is CASSYPPSTDTQYF. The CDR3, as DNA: TGTGCCAGCAGTTACCCCCCATCGACGGATACGCAGTATTTT.

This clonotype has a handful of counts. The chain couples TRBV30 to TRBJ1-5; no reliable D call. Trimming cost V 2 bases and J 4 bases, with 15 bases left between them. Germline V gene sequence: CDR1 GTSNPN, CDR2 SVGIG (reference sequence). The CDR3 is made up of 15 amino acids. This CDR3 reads CAWSTVLGPNQPQHF. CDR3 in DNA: TGTGCCTGGAGTACCGTATTGGGTCCGAATCAGCCCCAGCATTTT.

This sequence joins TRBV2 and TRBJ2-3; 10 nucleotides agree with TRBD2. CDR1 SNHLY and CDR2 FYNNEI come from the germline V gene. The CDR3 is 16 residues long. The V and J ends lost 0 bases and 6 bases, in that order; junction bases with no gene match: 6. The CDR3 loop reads CASSEAPSGSTDTQYF. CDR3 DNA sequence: TGTGCCAGCAGTGAAGCGCCTAGCGGGAGTACGGATACGCAGTATTTT.

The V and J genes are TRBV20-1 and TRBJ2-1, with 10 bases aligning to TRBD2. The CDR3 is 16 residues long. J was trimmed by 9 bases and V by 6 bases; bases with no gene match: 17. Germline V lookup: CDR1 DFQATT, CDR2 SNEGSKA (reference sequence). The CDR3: CSASGQTGLALLEQFF. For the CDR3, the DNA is TGCAGTGCCAGCGGGCAAACGGGACTAGCGCTCCTTGAGCAGTTCTTC.

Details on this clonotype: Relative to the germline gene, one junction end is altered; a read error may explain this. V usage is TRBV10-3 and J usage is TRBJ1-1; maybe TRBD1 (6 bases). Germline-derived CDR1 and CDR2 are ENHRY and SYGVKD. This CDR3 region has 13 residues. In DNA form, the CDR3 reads TGTACCATCAGTAACAGGGATAGCACTGAAGCTTTCTTT. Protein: CTISNRDSTEAFF.

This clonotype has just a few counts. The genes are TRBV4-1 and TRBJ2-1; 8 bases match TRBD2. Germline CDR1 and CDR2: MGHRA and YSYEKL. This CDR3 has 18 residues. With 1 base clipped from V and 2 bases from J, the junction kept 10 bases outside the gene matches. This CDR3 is CASSQGKAGAGTYNEQFF. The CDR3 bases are TGCGCCAGCAGCCAAGGTAAAGCGGGAGCAGGGACCTACAATGAGCAGTTCTTC.

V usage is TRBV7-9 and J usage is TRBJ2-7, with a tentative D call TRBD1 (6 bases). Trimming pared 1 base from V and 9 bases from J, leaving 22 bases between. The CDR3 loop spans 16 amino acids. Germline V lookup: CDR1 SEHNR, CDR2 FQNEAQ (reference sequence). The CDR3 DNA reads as TGTGCCAGCAGCTTAGGTTTGGGTAATTCCCTGACAGGGCAGTACTTC. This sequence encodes CASSLGLGNSLTGQYF.

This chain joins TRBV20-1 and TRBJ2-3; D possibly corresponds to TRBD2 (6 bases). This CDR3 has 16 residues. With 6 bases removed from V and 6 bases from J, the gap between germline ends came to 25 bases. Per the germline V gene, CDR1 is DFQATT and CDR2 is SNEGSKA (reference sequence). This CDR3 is CSAPPRGKRGHDTQYF. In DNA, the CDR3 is TGCAGTGCACCCCCGCGGGGAAAGCGTGGTCACGATACGCAGTATTTT.

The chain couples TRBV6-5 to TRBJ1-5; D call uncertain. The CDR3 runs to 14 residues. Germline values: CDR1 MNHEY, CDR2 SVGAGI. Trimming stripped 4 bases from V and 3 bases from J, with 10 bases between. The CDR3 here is CASSSGAFNQPQHF. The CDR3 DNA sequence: TGTGCCAGCAGTTCGGGAGCCTTCAATCAGCCCCAGCATTTT.

The CDR3 loop is CARRNKSNRGFSNQPQHF. CDR3 nucleotides: TGTGCTAGAAGAAACAAAAGTAACAGGGGTTTTAGCAATCAGCCCCAGCATTTT. J is TRBJ1-5 and V is TRBV12-5; TRBD1 matches 7 bases. The CDR3 has 18 amino acids. Germline values: CDR1 LGHNT, CDR2 FRNRAP. Trimming at V came to 9 bases and at J to 0 bases, leaving 17 bases not matched to a gene.

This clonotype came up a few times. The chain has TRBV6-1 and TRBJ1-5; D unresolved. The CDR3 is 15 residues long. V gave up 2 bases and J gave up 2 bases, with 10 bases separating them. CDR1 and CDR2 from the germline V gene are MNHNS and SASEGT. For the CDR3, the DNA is TGTGCCAGCAGTGAACATGGGGAGGGCAATCAGCCCCAGCATTTT. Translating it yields CASSEHGEGNQPQHF.

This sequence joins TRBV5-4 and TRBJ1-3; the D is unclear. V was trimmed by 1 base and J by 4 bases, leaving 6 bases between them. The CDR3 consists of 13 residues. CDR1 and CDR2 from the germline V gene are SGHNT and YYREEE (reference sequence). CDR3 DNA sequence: TGTGCCAGCAGCTTGTCGGTCGGAAACACCATATATTTT. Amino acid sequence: CASSLSVGNTIYF. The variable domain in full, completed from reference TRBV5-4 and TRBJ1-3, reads ETGVTQSPTHLIKTRGQQVTLRCSSQSGHNTVSWYQQALGQGPQFIFQYYREEENGRGNFPPRFSGLQFPNYSSELNVNALELDDSALYLCASSLSVGNTIYFGEGSWLTVV.

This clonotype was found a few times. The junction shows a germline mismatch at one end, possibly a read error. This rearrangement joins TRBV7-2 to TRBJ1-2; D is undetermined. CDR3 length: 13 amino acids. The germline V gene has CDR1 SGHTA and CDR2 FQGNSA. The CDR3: CASSLPGRYVYTF. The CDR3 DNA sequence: TGTGCCAGCAGCTTACCCGGACGGTATGTCTACACCTTC. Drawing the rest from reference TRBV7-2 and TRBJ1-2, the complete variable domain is GAGVSQSPSNKVTEKGKDVELRCDPISGHTALYWYRQSLGQGLEFLIYFQGNSAPDKSGLPSDRFSAERTGGSVSTLTIQRTQQEDSAVYLCASSLPGRYVYTFGSGTRLTVV.

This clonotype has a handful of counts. For the CDR3, the DNA is TGTGCCAGCAGCCCCCGAGGGGGAAACACTGAAGCTTTCTTT. Translating it yields CASSPRGGNTEAFF. V and J are TRBV21-1 and TRBJ1-1; TRBD1, as called in the table, went unchecked against the DNA. TRBV21-1 is a pseudogene locus. This CDR3 comprises 14 residues.

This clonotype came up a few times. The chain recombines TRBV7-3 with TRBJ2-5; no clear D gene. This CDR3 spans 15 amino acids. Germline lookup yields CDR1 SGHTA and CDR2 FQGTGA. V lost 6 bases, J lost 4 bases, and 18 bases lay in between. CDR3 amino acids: CASSPGLTARETQYF. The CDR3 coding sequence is TGTGCCAGCAGTCCCGGGCTCACGGCAAGAGAGACCCAGTACTTC.

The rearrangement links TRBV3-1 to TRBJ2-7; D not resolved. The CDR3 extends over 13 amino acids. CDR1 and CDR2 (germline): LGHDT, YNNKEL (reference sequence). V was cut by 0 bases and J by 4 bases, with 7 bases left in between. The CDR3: CASSQDVRYEQYF. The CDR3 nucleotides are TGTGCCAGCAGCCAAGATGTAAGATACGAGCAGTACTTC.

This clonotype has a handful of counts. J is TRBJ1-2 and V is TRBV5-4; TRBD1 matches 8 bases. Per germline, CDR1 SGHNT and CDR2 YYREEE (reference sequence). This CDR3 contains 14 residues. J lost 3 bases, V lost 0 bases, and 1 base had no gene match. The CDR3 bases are TGTGCCAGCAGCTTGGACAGGGGGGACTATGGCTACACCTTC. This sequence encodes CASSLDRGDYGYTF.

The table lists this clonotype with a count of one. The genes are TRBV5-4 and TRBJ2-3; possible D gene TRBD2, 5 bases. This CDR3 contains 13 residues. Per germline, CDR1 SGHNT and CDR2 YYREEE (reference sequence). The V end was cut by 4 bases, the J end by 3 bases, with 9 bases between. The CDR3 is CASSRPGTDTQYF. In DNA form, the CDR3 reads TGTGCCAGCAGCAGACCGGGGACAGATACGCAGTATTTT.

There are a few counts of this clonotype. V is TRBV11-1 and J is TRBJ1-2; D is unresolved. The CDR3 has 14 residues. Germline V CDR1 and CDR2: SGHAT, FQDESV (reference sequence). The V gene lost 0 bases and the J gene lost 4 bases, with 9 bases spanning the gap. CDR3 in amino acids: CASSLAGPGYGYTF. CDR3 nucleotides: TGTGCCAGCAGCTTAGCAGGGCCAGGCTATGGCTACACCTTC.

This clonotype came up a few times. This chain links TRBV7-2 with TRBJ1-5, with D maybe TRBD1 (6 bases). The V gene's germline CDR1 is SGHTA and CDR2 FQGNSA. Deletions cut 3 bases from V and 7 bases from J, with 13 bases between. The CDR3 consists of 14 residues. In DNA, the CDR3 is TGTGCCAGCAGCTTCGTAAACAGGGACCAGCCCCAGCATTTT. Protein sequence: CASSFVNRDQPQHF.

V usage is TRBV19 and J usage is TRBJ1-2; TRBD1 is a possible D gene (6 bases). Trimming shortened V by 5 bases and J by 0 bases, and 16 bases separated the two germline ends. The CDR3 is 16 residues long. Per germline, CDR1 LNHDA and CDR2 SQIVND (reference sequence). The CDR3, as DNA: TGTGCCAGTAGTCCTCAGGGGATTCGGACTAACTATGGCTACACCTTC. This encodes CASSPQGIRTNYGYTF. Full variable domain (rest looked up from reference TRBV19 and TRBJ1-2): DGGITQSPKYLFRKEGQNVTLSCEQNLNHDAMYWYRQDPGQGLRLIYYSQIVNDFQKGDIAEGYSVSREKKESFPLTVTSAQKNPTAFYLCASSPQGIRTNYGYTFGSGTRLTVV.

The CDR3 is CASSRQSTDTQYF. The CDR3 DNA sequence: TGCGCCAGCAGTCGCCAGAGCACAGATACGCAGTATTTT. The rearrangement joins TRBV23-1 to TRBJ2-3; D is unresolved. TRBV23-1 belongs to the ORF category, with a function that is uncertain. This CDR3 region has 13 residues. Trimming removed 4 bases at V and 0 bases at J, with 5 bases between.

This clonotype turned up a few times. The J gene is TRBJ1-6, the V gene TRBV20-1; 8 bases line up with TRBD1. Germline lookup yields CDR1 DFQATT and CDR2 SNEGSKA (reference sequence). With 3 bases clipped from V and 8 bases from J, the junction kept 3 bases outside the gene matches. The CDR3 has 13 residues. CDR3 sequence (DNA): TGCAGTGCTAGCGGACAGGGAGATTCACCCCTCCACTTT. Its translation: CSASGQGDSPLHF.